The rows below give T cell receptor beta chains drawn from one sample of a study of blood T cell repertoires in COVID-19. TCRdb's table, derived via immunoSEQ multiplex PCR, lists solely in-frame clones and lacks some. The data contain some 110,000 clones, 85% of them singletons. Sequenced: peripheral blood. These receptor sequences come from a man between 35 and 55 years old with acute or convalescent COVID-19. CDR3s include the opening cysteine and the closing phenylalanine or tryptophan. The D gene is left open where the match is weak. Only some rows state a clone size, as once, few, many or a class for expanded clones.

CDR3nt,CDR3aa,d_gene,abundance,v_gene,j_gene
TGTGCCAGCAGCCGGCGGAGGGGGCTAGCGGGAGTCGGCCGGGAGCTGTTTTTT,CASSRRRGLAGVGRELFF,TRBD2,-,TRBV4-2,TRBJ2-2
TGTGCCAGCAGTGGACAGGGGGCTTCCTACGAGCAGTACTTC,CASSGQGASYEQYF,TRBD1,-,TRBV7-9,TRBJ2-7
TGTGCCAGCAGCCTGCGGACAGGGGGGAATTCACCCCTCCACTTT,CASSLRTGGNSPLHF,TRBD1,-,TRBV3-1/TRBV3-2,TRBJ1-6
TGTGCCAGCAGCCCAGGACAGGGAAGGGACAATCAGCCCCAGCATTTT,CASSPGQGRDNQPQHF,TRBD1,once,TRBV7-2,TRBJ1-5
TGTGCCAGCAGTTCGTTACAAGAGACCCAGTACTTC,CASSSLQETQYF,-,-,TRBV12-3/TRBV12-4,TRBJ2-5
TGCGCCAGCAGGTACGAACCGGGACAGGGAGAAGAAGCTTTCTTT,CASRYEPGQGEEAFF,TRBD1,-,TRBV5-1,TRBJ1-1
TGTGCCAGCAGCAAGGGACAGCGTAATTCACCCCTCCACTTT,CASSKGQRNSPLHF,TRBD1,-,TRBV6-5,TRBJ1-6
TGTGCCAGCAGTCCCCGGGACAGGGGCGTTCAGCCCCAGCATTTT,CASSPRDRGVQPQHF,TRBD1,-,TRBV27,TRBJ1-5
TGCGCCAGCAGCTTGGGAACAGGGGGCGGTTTACAGTCCGGGGAGCTGTTTTTT,CASSLGTGGGLQSGELFF,TRBD1,-,TRBV5-1,TRBJ2-2
TGTGCCAGCAGCTCCACGGAGGGGAGGCGAGCTTTCTTT,CASSSTEGRRAFF,-,-,TRBV7-9,TRBJ1-1
TGCGCCAGCAGCTCAGTACCCTCGTCACGTGATACGCAGTATTTT,CASSSVPSSRDTQYF,-,-,TRBV5-1,TRBJ2-3
TGTGCCAGCAGTTACAGGGGGTACGCCTACGAGCAGTACTTC,CASSYRGYAYEQYF,-,-,TRBV6-2/TRBV6-3,TRBJ2-7
TGCGCCAGCAGCTTAGGGGGGGTGAACACTGAAGCTTTCTTT,CASSLGGVNTEAFF,-,once,TRBV5-1,TRBJ1-1
TGTGCCAGCAGACAAGATAACTATGGCTACACCTTC,CASRQDNYGYTF,-,-,TRBV2,TRBJ1-2
TGTGCCAGCCGGACAGGGGATAATTCACCCCTCCACTTT,CASRTGDNSPLHF,TRBD1,-,TRBV12-3/TRBV12-4,TRBJ1-6
TGTGCCAGCAGTTACGGGCTAATTGGGGAGACCCAGTACTTC,CASSYGLIGETQYF,-,-,TRBV6-2/TRBV6-3,TRBJ2-5
TGTGCCAGCAGTTTGATACTAGCGGGCTACAATGAGCAGTTCTTC,CASSLILAGYNEQFF,TRBD2,-,TRBV6-5,TRBJ2-1
TGTGCCAGCCGCGGCTTTAGCACAGATACGCAGTATTTT,CASRGFSTDTQYF,-,-,TRBV14,TRBJ2-3
TGTGCCAGCAGCCTATGGACTTCCTACGAGCAGTACTTC,CASSLWTSYEQYF,-,-,TRBV3-1/TRBV3-2,TRBJ2-7
TGTGCCAGCAGTGAGGCCGGGTACGAGCAGTACTTC,CASSEAGYEQYF,-,-,TRBV2,TRBJ2-7
TGTGCCAGCAGCCGTGGTCTAGCGGGGGGGGGCCAAGAGACCCAGTACTTC,CASSRGLAGGGQETQYF,TRBD2,-,TRBV11-3,TRBJ2-5
TGTGCCAGCGGCGGGACCGTAGGAAACACCATATATTTT,CASGGTVGNTIYF,-,-,TRBV28,TRBJ1-3
TGTGCCAGCCGCATATACAGCGGGACTCACGAGCAGTACTTC,CASRIYSGTHEQYF,TRBD2,-,TRBV28,TRBJ2-7